This T cell receptor (beta chain) was observed in a study of beta chain features in type 1 diabetes. The isolated RNA, all of it, was reverse transcribed, so expressed TCRB transcripts were what got sequenced. Using immunoSEQ multiplex PCR, the repertoire was profiled, and TCRdb retains in-frame clones only, with some absent. Among about 290,000 clones, around 7.3% were seen once, and the ten largest hold roughly 1%. Overall study results and limits: Sampled from patients, naive, central memory and Treg TCRB repertoires appeared more similar than those sampled from healthy donors. The study found fewer insertions and more deletions at VDJ junctions in type 1 diabetes patients. Whether HLA type influences TCRB rearrangement remained unresolved here. Across all four CD4+ subsets, people with type 1 diabetes showed modestly shorter TCRB CDR3s.

The CDR3 is 15 amino acids. Germline V CDR1 and CDR2: LNHDA, SQIVND (reference sequence). Trimming took 3 bases from V and 3 from J; bases not matched to a gene: 6. A note on this clone: Its specificity is unknown.

Sequencing input: central memory CD4+ T cells from blood. The chain is built from TRBV19 and TRBJ2-7, with 9 bases that match TRBD1. The clonotype was recovered from a young woman in good health. The CDR3 DNA is TGTGCCAGTAGTATGGGACAGGGTTCTGTCTACGAGCAGTACTTC. Translated, it gives CASSMGQGSVYEQYF.